This T cell receptor beta chain came from a study of beta chain features in type 1 diabetes. Per the germline V gene, CDR1 is SGDLS and CDR2 is YYNGEE. CDR3 size: 15 residues. Trimming stripped 0 bases from V and 4 bases from J, with 11 bases between. What was sequenced were expressed TCRB transcripts, since all of the isolated RNA had been reverse transcribed. Produced via immunoSEQ multiplex PCR; TCRdb's table is partial and in-frame only. The data contain hundreds of thousands of clones, about 30% of them singletons. This clone was detected a few times. This clonotype was sampled from a man aged 18 to 35 in good health. Material for sequencing was naive CD4+ T cells from blood. The chain couples TRBV9 to TRBJ2-1, with D perhaps matching TRBD2 (5 bases). The CDR3 DNA sequence: TGTGCCAGCAGCGTAGGCCTAGGACTTTACAATGAGCAGTTCTTC. It yields the protein CASSVGLGLYNEQFF.